The 31 T cell receptor beta chains listed next were all sequenced from one sample in a study of cytomegalovirus exposure and HLA in healthy donors. PCR primers comprised 60 Vbeta and 13 Jbeta primers. Generated by immunoSEQ multiplex PCR, the TCRdb table keeps only in-frame clones and is missing some. The table gives more than 40,000 clones; the top ten clones make up less than 2.5% of it. Sequenced: PBMCs. The source is a female donor in good health and CMV-seronegative.

The V gene is TRBV4-2, the J gene TRBJ2-3; 7 bases match TRBD2. Germline V gives CDR1 LGHNA, CDR2 YNFKEQ. After removal of 1 base from V and 1 base from J, the junction contained 11 bases not matched to a gene. The CDR3 spans 18 residues. The CDR3: CASSQGRYGGGGTDTQYF. The CDR3 DNA follows: TGTGCCAGCAGCCAAGGCCGTTACGGCGGGGGAGGCACAGATACGCAGTATTTT.

V gene TRBV30 combines with J gene TRBJ1-1; TRBD1 agrees at 9 bases. The germline CDR1 and CDR2 sequences are GTSNPN and SVGIG (reference sequence). Germline trimming cut 8 bases from V and 0 bases from J; bases unmatched to any gene: 7. This CDR3 spans 14 amino acids. Here the CDR3 DNA reads TGTGCCGTAAGGGGACAGGGTCTGAACACTGAAGCTTTCTTT. Translation gives CAVRGQGLNTEAFF.

V usage is TRBV29-1 and J usage is TRBJ1-1; D not resolved. Germline-derived CDR1 and CDR2 are SQVTM and ANQGSEA. The length of the CDR3 is 16 residues. Trimming cost V 0 bases and J 3 bases, with 17 bases left between them. CDR3 DNA sequence: TGCAGCGTTGAAGATCGTGGAGGGAACGAACACACTGAAGCTTTCTTT. Its protein is CSVEDRGGNEHTEAFF.

The J gene is TRBJ1-1, the V gene TRBV4-3, with TRBD1 identical over 8 bases. V shed 0 bases, J shed 3 bases, and the junction held 3 bases outside the gene matches. This CDR3 spans 15 amino acids. CDR1 is LGHNA and CDR2 is YSLEER in the germline V gene. CDR3 bases: TGCGCCAGCAGCCAAGATCAGGGGGCAGACACTGAAGCTTTCTTT. This sequence encodes CASSQDQGADTEAFF.

V usage is TRBV19 and J usage is TRBJ2-7, with D tentatively TRBD2 (6 bases). The CDR3 has 14 residues. Trimming cost V 3 bases and J 6 bases, with 15 bases left between them. Germline V gene data show CDR1 as LNHDA and CDR2 as SQIVND (reference sequence). CDR3 DNA: TGTGCCAGTAGTATCGGCGGGACTCGGGGCGAGCAGTACTTC. Translating gives CASSIGGTRGEQYF.

CDR3 DNA sequence: TGTGCCAGCAGCTTAAATCCAGGGGGCTACGAGCAGTACTTC. It codes for CASSLNPGGYEQYF. The rearrangement links TRBV7-3 to TRBJ2-7; 7 bases match TRBD1. Germline trimming cut 1 base from V and 3 bases from J; bases unmatched to any gene: 3. The length of the CDR3 is 14 residues. Germline CDR1 SGHTA, CDR2 FQGTGA. The full variable domain, rest sourced from reference TRBV7-3 and TRBJ2-7, is GAGVSQTPSNKVTEKGKYVELRCDPISGHTALYWYRQSLGQGPEFLIYFQGTGAADDSGLPNDRFFAVRPEGSVSTLKIQRTERGDSAVYLCASSLNPGGYEQYFGPGTRLTVT.

The genes are TRBV7-9 and TRBJ2-7; 11 bases are shared with TRBD2. This CDR3 contains 16 residues. CDR1 is SEHNR and CDR2 is FQNEAQ in the germline V gene (reference sequence). After removal of 5 bases from V and 3 bases from J, the junction contained 9 bases not matched to a gene. The CDR3 region has the DNA TGTGCCAGCAGCCCCAGACTAGCGGGACCCAACTACGAGCAGTACTTC. This codes for CASSPRLAGPNYEQYF.

The chain combines TRBV19 with TRBJ1-4, with D perhaps TRBD1 (6 bases). CDR1 is LNHDA, CDR2 SQIVND, per germline (reference sequence). CDR3 size: 15 residues. Trimming pared 5 bases from V and 8 bases from J, leaving 18 bases between. The CDR3 DNA reads as TGTGCCAGTAGTTCAGGGGTTGCGGGCGCCGAAAAACTGTTTTTT. Translating gives CASSSGVAGAEKLFF.

The V and J genes are TRBV6-6 and TRBJ1-3, with D tentatively TRBD1 (5 bases). Germline CDR1 is MNHNY and CDR2 is SVGAGI (reference sequence). CDR3 size: 16 residues. Trimming took 5 bases from V and 1 from J, leaving 15 bases between them. DNA for the CDR3: TGTGCCAGCAGTACTGGGGCAGGGACTTCTGGAAACACCATATATTTT. Its translation is CASSTGAGTSGNTIYF.

CDR3 DNA sequence: TGTGCCAGCAGCTTGTTGGGGAGTGCTGAAGCTTTCTTT. It specifies CASSLLGSAEAFF. The V and J genes are TRBV5-6 and TRBJ1-1; D not certain. Germline lookup yields CDR1 SGHDT and CDR2 YYEEEE. CDR3 size: 13 residues. Trimming left V 1 base short and J 6 bases short, with 10 bases between. The variable domain in full, with the rest retrieved from reference TRBV5-6 and TRBJ1-1, is DAGVTQSPTHLIKTRGQQVTLRCSPKSGHDTVSWYQQALGQGPQFIFQYYEEEERQRGNFPDRFSGHQFPNYSSELNVNALLLGDSALYLCASSLLGSAEAFFGQGTRLTVV.

This chain joins TRBV7-9 and TRBJ1-2; D remains unclear. The CDR3 spans 14 residues. Germline loops: CDR1 SEHNR, CDR2 FQNEAQ (reference sequence). V lost 1 base, J lost 4 bases, and 10 bases lay in between. CDR3 residues: CASSLGLLFYGYTF. CDR3 nucleotide sequence: TGTGCCAGCAGCTTAGGTCTGTTGTTCTATGGCTACACCTTC.

The chain links TRBV10-1 to TRBJ2-1; 10 nucleotides line up with TRBD1. J lost 7 bases, V lost 6 bases, and 6 bases had no gene match. The CDR3 spans 14 residues. CDR1 is WNHNN, CDR2 SYGVQD, per germline (reference sequence). CDR3 DNA sequence: TGCGCCAGCAGCCCAAGGACAGGGGGTAATGAGCAGTTCTTC. As protein: CASSPRTGGNEQFF.

This chain links TRBV18 with TRBJ2-1; 7 bases are shared with TRBD1. Germline V gene sequence: CDR1 KGHSH, CDR2 LQKENI. The CDR3 has 17 amino acids. Germline trimming cut 0 bases from V and 6 bases from J; bases unmatched to any gene: 11. The CDR3 DNA follows: TGTGCCAGCTCACCACCGAGAGGGGGCGAAGGCTCCAATGAGCAGTTCTTC. Amino acid sequence: CASSPPRGGEGSNEQFF.

The chain recombines TRBV7-8 with TRBJ1-1, with a possible D match to TRBD1 (6 bases). CDR1 and CDR2 from the germline V gene are SGHVS and FQNEAQ. The CDR3 is 13 amino acids. V gave up 4 bases and J gave up 4 bases, with 10 bases separating them. The CDR3 bases are TGTGCCAGCAGCTCTCCAGGGGTCACTGAAGCTTTCTTT. Protein: CASSSPGVTEAFF.

This chain uses TRBV4-1 with TRBJ2-1; tentative D call: TRBD2 (5 bases). This CDR3 is built from 12 residues. CDR1 and CDR2 from the germline V gene are MGHRA and YSYEKL. V lost 3 bases and J lost 10, with 10 bases in between. The CDR3 loop reads CASSHEGFEQFF. CDR3 nucleotide sequence: TGCGCCAGCAGCCACGAGGGATTCGAGCAGTTCTTC.

This chain connects TRBV11-2 to TRBJ2-7; D remains ambiguous. Trimming left V 2 bases short and J 3 bases short, with 8 bases between. Germline V CDR1 and CDR2: SGHAT, FQNNGV. CDR3 length: 13 amino acids. In DNA, the CDR3 is TGTGCCAGCAGCTTACAGGCCGTCTACGAGCAGTACTTC. Translation gives CASSLQAVYEQYF.

The V and J genes are TRBV9 and TRBJ1-1, with D possibly being TRBD1 (6 bases). The CDR3 covers 15 residues. V dropped 0 bases and J dropped 2 bases, with 11 bases sitting between them. The germline gives CDR1 SGDLS, CDR2 YYNGEE. CDR3 sequence reads: CASSVGDKPNTEAFF. CDR3 nucleotides: TGTGCCAGCAGCGTAGGGGACAAGCCCAACACTGAAGCTTTCTTT.

This sequence joins TRBV6-6 and TRBJ2-1; 11 positions agree with TRBD1. CDR3 length: 15 amino acids. Germline CDR1 and CDR2: MNHNY and SVGAGI (reference sequence). V was pared by 6 bases and J by 8 bases, with 9 bases of the junction left unmatched. The CDR3 is CASSNGQGASDEQFF. The CDR3 DNA reads TGTGCCAGCAGCAACGGACAGGGGGCCAGCGATGAGCAGTTCTTC.

This chain connects TRBV5-5 to TRBJ1-1; no reliable D call. Trimming took off 2 bases at V and 4 bases at J, with 9 bases between the two ends. The CDR3 consists of 13 residues. From germline, CDR1 is SGHKS and CDR2 YYEKEE (reference sequence). The CDR3 protein is CASSFESTTEAFF. The DNA for the CDR3 is TGTGCCAGCAGCTTTGAGAGTACCACTGAAGCTTTCTTT.

V is TRBV5-5 and J is TRBJ2-3; D is unresolved. V was trimmed by 2 bases and J by 8 bases, leaving 18 bases between them. From germline, CDR1 is SGHKS and CDR2 YYEKEE (reference sequence). The CDR3 runs 15 residues. CDR3 DNA sequence: TGTGCCAGCAGCTTTTTCGCGGAGTTCTCTAGTACGCAGTATTTT. This gives the protein CASSFFAEFSSTQYF.

This chain uses TRBV7-9 with TRBJ2-7; weak D call: TRBD2 (5 bases). Germline values: CDR1 SEHNR, CDR2 FQNEAQ (reference sequence). The ends were cut back, 4 bases at V and 3 bases at J, with 19 bases in the middle. The CDR3 spans 16 residues. The CDR3 sequence: CASSSPRGSKDYEQYF. The CDR3 nucleotides are TGTGCCAGCAGCTCCCCGCGAGGGTCTAAGGACTACGAGCAGTACTTC.

J is TRBJ2-5 and V is TRBV30; D is unresolved. CDR1 and CDR2 from the germline V gene are GTSNPN and SVGIG (reference sequence). The CDR3 spans 12 residues. The V and J ends lost 1 base and 4 bases respectively, with 7 bases between them. CDR3 nucleotide sequence: TGTGCCTGGAGTGGGCCAGGAGAGACCCAGTACTTC. Its protein product is CAWSGPGETQYF.

The chain recombines TRBV5-4 with TRBJ2-1; D might be TRBD2 (5 bases). This CDR3 has 13 residues. The ends were cut back, 4 bases at V and 3 bases at J, with 8 bases in the middle. Germline V gene sequence: CDR1 SGHNT, CDR2 YYREEE (reference sequence). Here the CDR3 DNA reads TGTGCCAGCAGCCCCCGGGACTACAATGAGCAGTTCTTC. Residues: CASSPRDYNEQFF.

J is TRBJ1-3 and V is TRBV6-1; 7 bases align to TRBD1. The CDR3 sequence is 15 residues long. The V gene's germline CDR1 is MNHNS and CDR2 SASEGT. V gave up 6 bases and J gave up 4 bases; unmatched junction bases: 9. CDR3 bases: TGTGCCAGCAGATTTGGACAGGAGGGAGGAAACACCATATATTTT. Translation gives CASRFGQEGGNTIYF.

The chain links TRBV7-2 to TRBJ1-1; D perhaps matches TRBD1 (5 bases). The V gene lost 2 bases and the J gene lost 5 bases, with 12 bases spanning the gap. The CDR3 covers 14 residues. Germline-derived CDR1 and CDR2 are SGHTA and FQGNSA. The CDR3 loop reads CASSLSTGMTEAFF. In nucleotides, the CDR3 is TGTGCCAGCAGCTTAAGTACAGGTATGACTGAAGCTTTCTTT.

The chain combines TRBV7-2 with TRBJ2-2, with 8 bases matching TRBD2. CDR3 length: 13 amino acids. With V trimmed by 3 bases and J by 8 bases, 2 bases remained unmatched. The germline V gene encodes CDR1 SGHTA and CDR2 FQGNSA. CDR3 sequence (DNA): TGTGCCAGCAGCTTGCGACTAGCGGGGGAGCTGTTTTTT. This encodes CASSLRLAGELFF.

The chain recombines TRBV6-5 with TRBJ1-4; D unresolved. The germline V gene encodes CDR1 MNHEY and CDR2 SVGAGI. Trimming removed 7 bases at V and 8 bases at J, with 20 bases between. The CDR3 contains 15 residues. This chain's CDR3 is CASTYTSGVTEKLFF. In DNA form, the CDR3 reads TGTGCCAGCACCTACACCAGCGGAGTTACGGAAAAACTGTTTTTT.

The CDR3: CATRPGLAVSYEQYF. CDR3 sequence (DNA): TGTGCCACCAGACCCGGACTAGCCGTTTCCTACGAGCAGTACTTC. The chain carries TRBV6-5 and TRBJ2-7; 8 bases map to TRBD2. The CDR3 runs to 15 residues. V was clipped by 10 bases and J by 1 base; unmatched bases: 12. Germline CDR1 reads MNHEY; CDR2 reads SVGAGI.

The gene calls are TRBV6-1 and TRBJ2-5; no clear D gene. The CDR3 is 15 residues long. V lost 5 bases, J lost 2 bases, and 15 bases lay in between. CDR1 is MNHNS, CDR2 SASEGT, per germline. The CDR3, as DNA: TGTGCCAGCAGTTCGACCTCCGGGTCGCAAGAGACCCAGTACTTC. It translates to CASSSTSGSQETQYF.

The chain recombines TRBV7-9 with TRBJ2-7, with 7 bases matching TRBD2. The V and J ends lost 1 base and 0 bases, in that order; junction bases with no gene match: 6. The CDR3 is 16 residues long. From germline, CDR1 is SEHNR and CDR2 FQNEAQ (reference sequence). The chain's CDR3 is CASSLGPRDYSYEQYF. CDR3 in DNA: TGTGCCAGCAGCTTAGGACCCCGGGACTACTCCTACGAGCAGTACTTC.

The chain carries TRBV29-1 and TRBJ1-2, with D perhaps matching TRBD1 (5 bases). This CDR3 spans 12 amino acids. The V gene's germline CDR1 is SQVTM and CDR2 ANQGSEA. Trimming pared 0 bases from V and 8 bases from J, leaving 10 bases between. CDR3 protein: CSVEDRGDGYTF. The DNA for the CDR3 is TGCAGCGTTGAAGATCGCGGGGACGGCTACACCTTC.